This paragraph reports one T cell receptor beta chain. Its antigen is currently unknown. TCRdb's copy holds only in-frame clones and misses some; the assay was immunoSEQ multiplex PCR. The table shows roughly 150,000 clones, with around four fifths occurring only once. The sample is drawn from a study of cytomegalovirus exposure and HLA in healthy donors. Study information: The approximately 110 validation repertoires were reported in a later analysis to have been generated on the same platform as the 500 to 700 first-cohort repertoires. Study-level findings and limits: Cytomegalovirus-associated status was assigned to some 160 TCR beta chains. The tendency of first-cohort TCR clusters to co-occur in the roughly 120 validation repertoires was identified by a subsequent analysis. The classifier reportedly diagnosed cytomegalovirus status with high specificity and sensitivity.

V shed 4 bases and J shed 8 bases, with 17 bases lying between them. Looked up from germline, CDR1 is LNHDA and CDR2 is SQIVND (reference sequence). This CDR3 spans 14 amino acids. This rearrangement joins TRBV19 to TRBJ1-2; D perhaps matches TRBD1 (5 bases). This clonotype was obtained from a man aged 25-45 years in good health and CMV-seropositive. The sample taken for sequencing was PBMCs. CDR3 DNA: TGTGCCAGTAGTAGGGACGGGAGGTTCGGAGGCTACACCTTC. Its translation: CASSRDGRFGGYTF.